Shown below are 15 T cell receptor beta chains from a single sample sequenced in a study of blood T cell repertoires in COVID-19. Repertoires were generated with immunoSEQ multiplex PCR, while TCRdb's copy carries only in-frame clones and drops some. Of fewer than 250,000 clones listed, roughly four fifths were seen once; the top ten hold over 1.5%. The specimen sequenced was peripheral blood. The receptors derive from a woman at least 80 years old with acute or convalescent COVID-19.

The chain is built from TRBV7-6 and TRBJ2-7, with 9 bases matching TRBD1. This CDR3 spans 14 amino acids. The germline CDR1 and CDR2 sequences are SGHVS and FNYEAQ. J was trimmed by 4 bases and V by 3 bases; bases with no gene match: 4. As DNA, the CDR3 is TGTGCCAGCAGCTTGGGAGGACAGGGGTACGAGCAGTACTTC. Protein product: CASSLGGQGYEQYF. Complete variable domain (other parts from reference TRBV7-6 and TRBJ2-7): GAGVSQSPRYKVTKRGQDVALRCDPISGHVSLYWYRQALGQGPEFLTYFNYEAQQDKSGLPNDRFSAERPEGSISTLTIQRTEQRDSAMYRCASSLGGQGYEQYFGPGTRLTVT.

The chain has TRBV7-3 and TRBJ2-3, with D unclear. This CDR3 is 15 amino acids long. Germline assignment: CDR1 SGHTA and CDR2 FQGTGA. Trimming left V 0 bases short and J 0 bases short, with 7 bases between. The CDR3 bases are TGTGCCAGCAGCTTAACGAGCGATAGCACAGATACGCAGTATTTT. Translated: CASSLTSDSTDTQYF.

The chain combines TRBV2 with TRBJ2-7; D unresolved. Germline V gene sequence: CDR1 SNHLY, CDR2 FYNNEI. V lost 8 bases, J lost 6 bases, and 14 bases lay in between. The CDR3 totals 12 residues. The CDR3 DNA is TGTGCCAGCGGCGACTCTTTTGGCGAGCAGTACTTC. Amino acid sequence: CASGDSFGEQYF. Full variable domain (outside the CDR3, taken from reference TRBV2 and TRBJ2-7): EPEVTQTPSHQVTQMGQEVILRCVPISNHLYFYWYRQILGQKVEFLVSFYNNEISEKSEIFDDQFSVERPDGSNFTLKIRSTKLEDSAMYFCASGDSFGEQYFGPGTRLTVT.

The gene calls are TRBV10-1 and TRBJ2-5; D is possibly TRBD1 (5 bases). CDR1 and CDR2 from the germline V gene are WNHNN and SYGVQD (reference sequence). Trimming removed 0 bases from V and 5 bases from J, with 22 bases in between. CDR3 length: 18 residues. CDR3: CASSESLADSAKGETQYF. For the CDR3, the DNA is TGCGCCAGCAGTGAGTCGCTTGCAGACAGCGCCAAGGGGGAGACCCAGTACTTC.

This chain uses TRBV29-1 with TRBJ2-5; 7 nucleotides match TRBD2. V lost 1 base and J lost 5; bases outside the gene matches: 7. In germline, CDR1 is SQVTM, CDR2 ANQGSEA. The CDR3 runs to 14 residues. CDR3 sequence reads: CSVEGGEGTETQYF. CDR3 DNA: TGCAGCGTTGAAGGGGGGGAGGGTACGGAGACCCAGTACTTC.

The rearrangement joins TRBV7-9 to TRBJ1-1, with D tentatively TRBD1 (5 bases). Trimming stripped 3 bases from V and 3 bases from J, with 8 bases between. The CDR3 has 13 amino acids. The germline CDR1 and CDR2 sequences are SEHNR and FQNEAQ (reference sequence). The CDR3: CASSLTRDTEAFF. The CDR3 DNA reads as TGTGCCAGCAGCTTGACCAGGGACACTGAAGCTTTCTTT.

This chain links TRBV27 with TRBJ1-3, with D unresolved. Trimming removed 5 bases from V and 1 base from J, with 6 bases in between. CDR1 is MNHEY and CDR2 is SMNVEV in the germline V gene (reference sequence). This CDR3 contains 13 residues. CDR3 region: CASSEGSGNTIYF. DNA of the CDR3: TGTGCCAGCAGTGAGGGATCTGGAAACACCATATATTTT.

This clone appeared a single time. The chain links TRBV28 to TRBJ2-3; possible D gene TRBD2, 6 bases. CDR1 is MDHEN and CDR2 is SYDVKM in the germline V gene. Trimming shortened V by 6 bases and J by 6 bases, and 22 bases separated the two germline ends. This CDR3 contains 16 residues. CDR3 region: CASSSSGRGRSDTQYF. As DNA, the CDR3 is TGTGCCAGCAGCTCGTCGGGGCGGGGTAGGTCGGATACGCAGTATTTT.

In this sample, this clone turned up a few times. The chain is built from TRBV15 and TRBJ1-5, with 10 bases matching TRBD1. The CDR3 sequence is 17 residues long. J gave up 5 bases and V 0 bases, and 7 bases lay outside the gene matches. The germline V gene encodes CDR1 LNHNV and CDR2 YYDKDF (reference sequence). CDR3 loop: CATSRDPGQGRYQPQHF. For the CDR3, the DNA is TGTGCCACCAGCAGAGATCCGGGACAGGGGCGCTATCAGCCCCAGCATTTT.

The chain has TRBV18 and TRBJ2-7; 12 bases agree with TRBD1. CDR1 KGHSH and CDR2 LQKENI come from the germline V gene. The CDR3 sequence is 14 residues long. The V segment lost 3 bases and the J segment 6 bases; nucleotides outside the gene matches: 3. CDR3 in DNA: TGTGCCAGCTCACCGGGGACAGGGGGCGGCGAGCAGTACTTC. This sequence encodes CASSPGTGGGEQYF.

This CDR3 is CASSREGKNTEAFF. The CDR3 bases are TGTGCCAGTAGTAGGGAGGGGAAGAACACTGAAGCTTTCTTT. The chain combines TRBV19 with TRBJ1-1, with a tentative D call TRBD1 (5 bases). The CDR3 length is 14 residues. V lost 4 bases and J lost 1, with 10 bases in between. Looked up from germline, CDR1 is LNHDA and CDR2 is SQIVND (reference sequence).

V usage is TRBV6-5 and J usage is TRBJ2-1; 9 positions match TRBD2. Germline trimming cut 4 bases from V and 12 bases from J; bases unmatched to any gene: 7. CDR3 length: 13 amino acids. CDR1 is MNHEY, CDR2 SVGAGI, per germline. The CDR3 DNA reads TGTGCCAGCAGTTGGGAGGGCGGGAGGGTGCAGTTCTTC. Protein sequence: CASSWEGGRVQFF.

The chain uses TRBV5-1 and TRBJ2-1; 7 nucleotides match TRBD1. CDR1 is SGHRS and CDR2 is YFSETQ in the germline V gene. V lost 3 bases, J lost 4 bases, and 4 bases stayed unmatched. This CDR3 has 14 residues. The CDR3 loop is CASSSGQTYNEQFF. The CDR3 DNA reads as TGCGCCAGCAGCTCGGGACAGACATACAATGAGCAGTTCTTC.

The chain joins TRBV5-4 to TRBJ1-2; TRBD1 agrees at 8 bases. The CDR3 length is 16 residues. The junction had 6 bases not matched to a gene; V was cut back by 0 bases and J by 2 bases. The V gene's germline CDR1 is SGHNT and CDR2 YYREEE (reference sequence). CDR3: CASSLGGQGANYGYTF. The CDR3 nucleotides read TGTGCCAGCAGCTTGGGTGGGCAGGGGGCGAACTATGGCTACACCTTC.

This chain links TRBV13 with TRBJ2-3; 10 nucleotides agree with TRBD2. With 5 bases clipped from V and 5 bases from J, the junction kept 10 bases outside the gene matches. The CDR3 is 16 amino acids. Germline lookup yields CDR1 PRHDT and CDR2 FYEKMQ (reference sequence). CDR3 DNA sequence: TGTGCCAGCAGCAGGGGATCTAGCGGGAGTGGAGATACGCAGTATTTT. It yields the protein CASSRGSSGSGDTQYF.